What follows are 23 T cell receptor beta chains derived from one specimen sequenced in a study of neurological immune-mediated disorders. Time point noted: longitudinal time-point 2. TCRdb reprocessed the 5' RACE reads via MiXCR and lists one record per CDR3 protein. This table has roughly 98,000 distinct CDR3 sequences, about 12% appearing once. Source material: PBMCs. These receptors were taken from a female donor with HTLV-1-associated myelopathy (HAM/TSP).

This clonotype was counted many times. The CDR3 here is CASSYSSGGGPYEQYF. In nucleotides, the CDR3 is TGTGCCAGCAGTTACTCGAGCGGGGGCGGACCCTACGAGCAGTACTTC. The chain combines TRBV6-5 with TRBJ2-7; 8 bases line up with TRBD2. CDR3 length: 16 residues. V was pared by 0 bases and J by 2 bases, with 6 bases of the junction left unmatched. The germline V gene has CDR1 MNHEY and CDR2 SVGAGI.

This clonotype was seen many times. The rearrangement joins TRBV12-3 or TRBV12-4 to TRBJ1-1; D unclear. CDR3 length: 14 amino acids. Trimming took off 4 bases at V and 0 bases at J, with 9 bases between the two ends. In DNA, the CDR3 is TGTGCCAGCAGTTATTCCCTCCTGAACACTGAAGCTTTCTTT. Translated: CASSYSLLNTEAFF.

This chain joins TRBV5-1 and TRBJ2-1; 8 bases are shared with TRBD1. CDR1 and CDR2 from the germline V gene are SGHRS and YFSETQ. This CDR3 has 16 residues. V shed 2 bases and J 8 bases; nucleotides not matched to a gene: 12. The DNA of the CDR3 is TGCGCCAGCAGCTTAAACTACGGGACAGGTCGCGATGAGCAGTTCTTC. Protein: CASSLNYGTGRDEQFF.

This clonotype was found many times. This chain links TRBV20-1 with TRBJ1-1, with D perhaps matching TRBD1 (6 bases). The V gene's germline CDR1 is DFQATT and CDR2 SNEGSKA (reference sequence). The CDR3 sequence is 14 residues long. With 3 bases removed from V and 7 bases from J, the gap between germline ends came to 18 bases. CDR3 coding DNA: TGCAGTGCTAGGTCTGACAGGACCGGGAGTGAAGCTTTCTTT. Translating gives CSARSDRTGSEAFF.

In this sample, this clonotype turned up many times. The J gene is TRBJ2-3, the V gene TRBV7-8; TRBD2 might be the D (6 bases). V gave up 0 bases and J gave up 2 bases, with 9 bases separating them. The CDR3 consists of 15 residues. Looked up from germline, CDR1 is SGHVS and CDR2 is FQNEAQ. The CDR3 DNA sequence: TGTGCCAGCAGCTTAGCCGGGAGATACACAGATACGCAGTATTTT. It is translated as CASSLAGRYTDTQYF.

This clonotype was observed many times. The CDR3, as DNA: TGTGCCACCGACCCCTGGGGCAATGAGCAGTTCTTC. Amino acid sequence: CATDPWGNEQFF. The chain links TRBV7-9 to TRBJ2-1; no definite D call. Germline CDR1 reads SEHNR; CDR2 reads FQNEAQ (reference sequence). The V and J ends lost 10 bases and 6 bases respectively, with 13 bases between them. The CDR3 loop spans 12 amino acids. The full variable domain, rest sourced from reference TRBV7-9 and TRBJ2-1, is DTGVSQNPRHKITKRGQNVTFRCDPISEHNRLYWYRQTLGQGPEFLTYFQNEAQLEKSRLLSDRFSAERPKGSFSTLEIQRTEQGDSAMYLCATDPWGNEQFFGPGTRLTVL.

In this sample, this clonotype turned up many times. The genes are TRBV5-1 and TRBJ2-1, with D maybe TRBD2 (6 bases). CDR3 length equals 16 residues. Trimming stripped 0 bases from V and 5 bases from J, with 15 bases between. From germline, CDR1 is SGHRS and CDR2 YFSETQ. For the CDR3, the DNA is TGCGCCAGCAGCTTGGCCACTACGGGGGTAGACAATGAGCAGTTCTTC. It translates to CASSLATTGVDNEQFF.

This clonotype was detected ten times or more. V gene TRBV5-1 combines with J gene TRBJ1-1; 8 positions agree with TRBD1. The CDR3 spans 17 residues. V lost 4 bases to trimming and J lost 0 bases; unmatched junction nucleotides: 11. CDR1 and CDR2 (germline): SGHRS, YFSETQ. The CDR3 reads CASSPGQGARMNTEAFF. The CDR3 nucleotides are TGCGCCAGCAGCCCTGGGCAGGGGGCGCGGATGAACACTGAAGCTTTCTTT.

This clonotype was counted many times. DNA of the CDR3: TGCGCCAGCAGCTTGAGTACTAGGGACACTGAAGCTTTCTTT. Its protein product is CASSLSTRDTEAFF. This chain uses TRBV5-1 with TRBJ1-1; D unresolved. This CDR3 has 14 residues. V was clipped by 1 base and J by 3 bases, with 10 bases between them. Germline V gene data show CDR1 as SGHRS and CDR2 as YFSETQ.

The chain recombines TRBV28 with TRBJ1-4; 10 bases are shared with TRBD1. The CDR3 is 14 residues long. J was trimmed by 2 bases and V by 9 bases; bases with no gene match: 3. Germline loops: CDR1 MDHEN, CDR2 SYDVKM. The CDR3 loop reads CASGTGVTNEKLFF. For the CDR3, the DNA is TGTGCCAGTGGGACAGGGGTGACTAATGAAAAACTGTTTTTT.

This clonotype was counted many times. The chain links TRBV5-1 to TRBJ1-3, with D maybe TRBD1 (5 bases). Germline loops: CDR1 SGHRS, CDR2 YFSETQ. This CDR3 region has 19 residues. The V end was cut by 3 bases, the J end by 0 bases, with 22 bases between. The CDR3 DNA is TGCGCCAGCAGCTCATGGACAACTCGTGACTCGGGCTCTGGAAACACCATATATTTT. Amino acids: CASSSWTTRDSGSGNTIYF. Full variable domain (missing parts from reference TRBV5-1 and TRBJ1-3): KAGVTQTPRYLIKTRGQQVTLSCSPISGHRSVSWYQQTPGQGLQFLFEYFSETQRNKGNFPGRFSGRQFSNSRSEMNVSTLELGDSALYLCASSSWTTRDSGSGNTIYFGEGSWLTVV.

At least ten counts were recorded for this clonotype. The rearrangement uses TRBV28 and TRBJ2-5, with 14 bases fitting TRBD2. Unmatched junction bases numbered 10, after V lost 6 bases and J lost 4 bases. The V gene's germline CDR1 is MDHEN and CDR2 SYDVKM. CDR3 length equals 17 residues. The CDR3 sequence: CASSSRTSGGRRETQYF. CDR3 sequence (DNA): TGTGCCAGCAGCTCCAGGACTAGCGGGGGGCGGAGAGAGACCCAGTACTTC.

This clonotype was picked up many times. The chain is built from TRBV5-1 and TRBJ2-3; D is perhaps TRBD2 (6 bases). Trimming pared 5 bases from V and 1 base from J, leaving 11 bases between. Germline V lookup: CDR1 SGHRS, CDR2 YFSETQ. The CDR3 sequence is 14 residues long. The CDR3, as DNA: TGCGCCAGCAGAAGAGGGGAGGGCACAGATACGCAGTATTTT. Protein: CASRRGEGTDTQYF.

This clonotype was counted at least ten times. The chain employs TRBV4-1 and TRBJ2-1; perhaps TRBD1 as D (5 bases). Germline V gives CDR1 MGHRA, CDR2 YSYEKL. CDR3 length: 14 amino acids. The V end was cut by 0 bases, the J end by 4 bases, with 7 bases between. The chain's CDR3 is CASSQDQGYNEQFF. CDR3 DNA sequence: TGCGCCAGCAGCCAAGATCAGGGATACAATGAGCAGTTCTTC.

This clonotype was seen many times. The chain is built from TRBV28 and TRBJ1-5; TRBD1 matches 8 bases. The CDR3 spans 18 residues. Losses at the gene ends were 3 bases for V and 11 bases for J; bases not matched to a gene: 21. CDR1 is MDHEN and CDR2 is SYDVKM in the germline V gene. In nucleotides, the CDR3 is TGTGCCAGCAGTTTGGTGTCGTTAGACAGGGGAGAACTGGGGTCCCAGCATTTT. The encoded protein is CASSLVSLDRGELGSQHF.

This clonotype showed up many times. Here the CDR3 DNA reads TGCGCCAGCAGCTTGGACGTTGTAAGCTCCTACAATGAGCAGTTCTTC. It encodes CASSLDVVSSYNEQFF. The V call is TRBV5-1, the J call TRBJ2-1; D call uncertain. The CDR3 loop spans 16 amino acids. The germline gives CDR1 SGHRS, CDR2 YFSETQ. Trimming took 0 bases from V and 0 from J, leaving 10 bases between them.

This clonotype showed up many times. V and J are TRBV5-1 and TRBJ2-5, with TRBD1 identical over 9 bases. The CDR3 extends over 16 amino acids. The germline V gene has CDR1 SGHRS and CDR2 YFSETQ. V lost 4 bases to trimming and J lost 3 bases; unmatched junction nucleotides: 10. The CDR3 is CASSTAPRTGEETQYF. CDR3 nucleotides: TGCGCCAGCAGCACCGCTCCGCGGACAGGGGAAGAGACCCAGTACTTC.

Many counts were recorded for this clonotype. The chain combines TRBV5-1 with TRBJ2-7, with TRBD1 identical over 9 bases. J lost 6 bases, V lost 4 bases, and 5 bases had no gene match. In germline, CDR1 is SGHRS, CDR2 YFSETQ. The CDR3 covers 13 residues. CDR3 nucleotide sequence: TGCGCCAGCAGCCCGGGACAGGGACCCGAGCAGTACTTC. Amino acid sequence: CASSPGQGPEQYF.

In its sample, this clonotype was seen many times. The V gene is TRBV10-3, the J gene TRBJ2-3; 12 nucleotides match TRBD1. This CDR3 is built from 15 residues. The J segment lost 4 bases and the V segment lost 5 bases, leaving 4 bases of the junction unmatched. Germline CDR1 and CDR2: ENHRY and SYGVKD. CDR3: CAISPGTGGADTQYF. CDR3 nucleotide sequence: TGTGCCATCAGTCCCGGGACAGGGGGCGCAGATACGCAGTATTTT.

The V gene is TRBV18, the J gene TRBJ2-1; D is perhaps TRBD1 (5 bases). The germline gives CDR1 KGHSH, CDR2 LQKENI. There are 17 residues in the CDR3. V dropped 5 bases and J dropped 0 bases, with 17 bases sitting between them. The DNA of the CDR3 is TGTGCCAGCTCATCGATCTCAGGGCTCCCCTCCTACAATGAGCAGTTCTTC. It yields the protein CASSSISGLPSYNEQFF.

This clonotype occurred a few times. The chain carries TRBV27 and TRBJ2-4; 10 bases line up with TRBD1. The CDR3 totals 18 residues. Trimming removed 6 bases from V and 0 bases from J; junction bases left unmatched: 11. Germline CDR1 is MNHEY and CDR2 is SMNVEV (reference sequence). The chain's CDR3 is CASRSPGQGSEAKNIQYF. In DNA form, the CDR3 reads TGTGCCAGCAGAAGCCCGGGACAGGGGTCAGAAGCCAAAAACATTCAGTACTTC.

The chain carries TRBV7-2 and TRBJ1-5; tentatively, D is TRBD1 (6 bases). CDR3 length equals 18 residues. Trimming took 2 bases from V and 3 from J, leaving 20 bases between them. Germline V gene data show CDR1 as SGHTA and CDR2 as FQGNSA. This chain's CDR3 is CASSLYQDRPQANQPQHF. The CDR3 DNA reads TGTGCCAGCAGCTTATATCAGGACAGACCGCAAGCCAATCAGCCCCAGCATTTT.

There are many counts of this clonotype. The chain combines TRBV7-2 with TRBJ1-5; D unclear. Germline values: CDR1 SGHTA, CDR2 FQGNSA. The CDR3 contains 12 residues. Trimming shortened V by 5 bases and J by 9 bases, and 11 bases separated the two germline ends. The CDR3 DNA follows: TGTGCCAGCAGCCGCTTGGGTCTGCCCCAGCATTTT. Protein sequence: CASSRLGLPQHF.